This is a list of T cell receptor beta chains from one sample in a study of T cells in Graves' hyperthyroidism and ophthalmopathy. TCRdb redid the calling of the multiplex PCR reads with MiXCR, one entry per CDR3 protein. The table includes hundreds of thousands of distinct CDR3 sequences, approximately 18% detected once. The specimen was blood. The origin of the receptors is a man between 50 and 59 years old with Graves' ophthalmopathy. Both conserved end residues are part of each CDR3. A D gene is named only where the DNA matches it firmly. Size is omitted from some rows. Given values are once, few, many or a class for expanded clones.

abundance,v_gene,d_gene,j_gene,CDR3aa,CDR3nt
NA,TRBV5-1,TRBD1,TRBJ2-7,CASSRTAAGQGAYEQYF,TGCGCCAGCAGCAGGACCGCCGCGGGACAGGGCGCCTACGAGCAGTACTTC
few,TRBV24-1,TRBD1,TRBJ1-1,CATSDTGVAFF,TGTGCCACCAGTGATACAGGGGTAGCTTTCTTT
NA,TRBV24-1,TRBD2,TRBJ2-1,CATSDFKTSGFRNEQFF,TGTGCCACCAGTGATTTTAAGACTAGCGGGTTCCGGAATGAGCAGTTCTTC
NA,TRBV6-2/TRBV6-3,TRBD1,TRBJ2-7,CASSYSQGQSYEQYF,TGTGCCAGCAGTTACTCTCAGGGACAGTCATACGAGCAGTACTTC
many,TRBV5-1,NA,TRBJ2-1,CASSLVAGVVDEQFF,TGCGCCAGCAGCCTCGTCGCGGGTGTCGTCGATGAGCAGTTCTTC
few,TRBV2,NA,TRBJ1-6,CASYRSYNSPLHF,TGTGCCAGCTATCGCTCCTATAATTCACCCCTCCACTTT
many,TRBV28,TRBD1,TRBJ1-2,CASTGGANYGYTF,TGTGCCAGCACAGGGGGCGCGAACTATGGCTACACCTTC
NA,TRBV11-1,NA,TRBJ2-1,CASSPLIFEQFF,TGTGCCAGCAGCCCACTGATCTTCGAGCAGTTCTTC
NA,TRBV30,TRBD1,TRBJ2-3,CAWSQPEQGARTDTQYF,TGTGCCTGGAGTCAACCGGAACAGGGGGCCCGCACAGATACGCAGTATTTT
NA,TRBV7-6,TRBD2,TRBJ2-2,CASSSSGTGTGELFF,TGTGCCAGCAGCTCTAGCGGGACGGGCACCGGGGAGCTGTTTTTT
many,TRBV11-2,NA,TRBJ1-1,CASSLDSEAFF,TGTGCCAGCAGCTTAGATAGCGAAGCTTTCTTT
NA,TRBV20-1,TRBD1,TRBJ1-6,CSARRTGVAYNSPLHF,TGCAGTGCCCGTAGGACAGGGGTGGCCTATAATTCACCCCTCCACTTT
once,TRBV4-1,NA,TRBJ2-4,CASSQGEGVNIQYF,TGCGCCAGCAGCCAAGGTGAAGGGGTAAACATTCAGTACTTC
NA,TRBV18,NA,TRBJ1-2,CASSPDVNYGYTF,TGTGCCAGCTCACCAGATGTGAACTATGGCTACACCTTC
many,TRBV20-1,TRBD2,TRBJ2-3,CSAPTSGIGDTQYF,TGCAGTGCCCCTACTAGCGGGATAGGAGATACGCAGTATTTT
NA,TRBV7-3,TRBD1,TRBJ2-7,CASSPYPGQGSEQYF,TGTGCCAGCAGCCCCTATCCGGGACAGGGTTCCGAGCAGTACTTC
many,TRBV12-3/TRBV12-4,TRBD1,TRBJ1-1,CASSLFRGRGLNQPMNTEAFF,TGTGCCAGCAGTTTGTTTAGGGGCAGGGGGTTAAATCAACCCATGAACACTGAAGCTTTCTTT
many,TRBV7-2,TRBD2,TRBJ2-1,CASSLVRAGDEQFF,TGTGCCAGCAGCTTAGTCCGGGCGGGGGATGAGCAGTTCTTC